This T cell receptor (beta chain) was documented in a study of T cells after yellow fever vaccination. From the 5' RACE reads, TCRdb called clonotypes with MiXCR, one entry per CDR3 protein. The data contain roughly 400,000 distinct CDR3 sequences, about 19% of them singletons. This clonotype was recorded a few times. Germline-derived CDR1 and CDR2 are MNHEY and SVGAGI. The CDR3 is 14 amino acids. The V end lost 0 bases, the J end lost 10 bases, and 10 bases lay between the germline ends. The specimen was PBMCs, collected before the yellow fever booster vaccination. The TCR was taken from a man aged 18 to 30 who received the YFV17D yellow fever vaccine. The chain carries TRBV6-5 and TRBJ1-6; the D is unclear. CDR3 bases: TGTGCCAGCAGTTACTCCGGGGTGAGGTCACCCCTCCACTTT. It encodes CASSYSGVRSPLHF.